This TCR beta chain was captured by sequencing in a study of shared clonotypes between healthy human individuals. Study-wide results and limits: Memory subsets generally showed smaller estimated richness than naive subsets did. Expectations were that clonotype sharing among donors would be affected by sequencing depth.

Method: immunoSEQ multiplex PCR; TCRdb's copy keeps in-frame clones and lacks some. The data hold roughly 1,000,000 clones, with around 82% observed a single time. CDR3 length equals 12 residues. Deletions cut 1 base from V and 6 bases from J, with 6 bases between. Germline CDR1 WSHSY, CDR2 SAAADI. About this clone itself: Its antigen is unknown.

The TCR originated in a man younger than 35 in good health. Some clones in this sample may be carry-over from other donors' samples. Source material: memory CD4+ T cells from PBMCs. Subset indicated: CD45RA-negative fraction. The chain employs TRBV10-2 and TRBJ1-1; D remains ambiguous. CDR3 DNA sequence: TGCGCCAGCAGTGAGTTCTTTTCTGAAGCTTTCTTT. It is translated as CASSEFFSEAFF.